A single sample gave rise to the 20 T cell receptor beta chains below, sequenced in a study of CD4 T cells in relation to SARS-CoV-2 and coronaviruses. No antigens are known for them. Sequencing was performed with immunoSEQ multiplex PCR; in TCRdb, only in-frame clones are kept and a portion is missing. This sample has around 34,000 clones, with 77% found just once. Input material: memory CD4+ T cells from PBMCs, cultured in vitro. The receptors originated from an adult with COVID-19.

The rearrangement links TRBV19 to TRBJ2-3; unclear D gene. Trimming removed 5 bases at V and 0 bases at J, with 9 bases between. This CDR3 has 14 residues. The germline gives CDR1 LNHDA, CDR2 SQIVND (reference sequence). As DNA, the CDR3 is TGTGCCAGTAGTCCCGTCTCGAGCACAGATACGCAGTATTTT. Translated: CASSPVSSTDTQYF.

This rearrangement joins TRBV6-5 to TRBJ2-7; no clear D. The CDR3 covers 11 residues. Trimming removed 10 bases from V and 4 bases from J, with 11 bases in between. Germline V gene lookup returns CDR1 MNHEY and CDR2 SVGAGI. The DNA for the CDR3 is TGTGCCACCCGGGTTGCTTACGAGCAGTACTTC. It translates to CATRVAYEQYF.

This chain joins TRBV11-2 and TRBJ2-7, with D perhaps TRBD1 (7 bases). Germline V gene data show CDR1 as SGHAT and CDR2 as FQNNGV. CDR3 length equals 16 residues. Trimming pared 0 bases from V and 2 bases from J, leaving 14 bases between. In nucleotides, the CDR3 is TGTGCCAGCAGCTTAGAGGGCAGGGGGGTCCCCTACGAGCAGTACTTC. It translates to CASSLEGRGVPYEQYF. Complete variable domain (other parts from reference TRBV11-2 and TRBJ2-7): EAGVAQSPRYKIIEKRQSVAFWCNPISGHATLYWYQQILGQGPKLLIQFQNNGVVDDSQLPKDRFSAERLKGVDSTLKIQPAKLEDSAVYLCASSLEGRGVPYEQYFGPGTRLTVT.

V gene TRBV7-8 combines with J gene TRBJ2-1, with 8 bases that match TRBD2. Germline V gene data show CDR1 as SGHVS and CDR2 as FQNEAQ. V lost 1 base, J lost 2 bases, and 10 bases stayed unmatched. The CDR3 extends over 18 amino acids. In DNA, the CDR3 is TGTGCCAGCAGCTTAGATAGGCTAGCGGGCCACCCCTACAATGAGCAGTTCTTC. Translated: CASSLDRLAGHPYNEQFF.

The rearrangement joins TRBV2 to TRBJ2-3, with D maybe TRBD1 (6 bases). Germline CDR1 and CDR2: SNHLY and FYNNEI. V was trimmed by 1 base and J by 6 bases, leaving 8 bases between them. The CDR3 runs to 13 residues. The CDR3 loop reads CASSEGQADTQYF. Written as DNA, the CDR3 is TGTGCCAGCAGTGAAGGACAGGCCGATACGCAGTATTTT.

The V gene is TRBV5-4, the J gene TRBJ2-5, with 8 bases fitting TRBD1. The V gene's germline CDR1 is SGHNT and CDR2 YYREEE (reference sequence). V lost 3 bases and J lost 5; bases outside the gene matches: 6. This CDR3 region has 14 residues. The DNA for the CDR3 is TGTGCCAGCAGCTCGAACAGGGGGAAGGAGACCCAGTACTTC. Protein: CASSSNRGKETQYF.

This clone appeared a few times. The J gene is TRBJ1-6, the V gene TRBV5-1; D call uncertain. The CDR3 is made up of 12 amino acids. Germline CDR1 and CDR2: SGHRS and YFSETQ. The ends were cut back, 1 base at V and 10 bases at J, with 6 bases in the middle. In nucleotides, the CDR3 is TGCGCCAGCAGCTTGTCTTCATCACCCCTCCACTTT. Encoded protein: CASSLSSSPLHF.

The chain has TRBV30 and TRBJ2-1, with 7 bases lining up with TRBD2. J lost 10 bases, V lost 0 bases, and 12 bases had no gene match. The CDR3 is made up of 15 amino acids. CDR1 is GTSNPN and CDR2 is SVGIG in the germline V gene (reference sequence). The CDR3 reads CAWSVLAGVAGEQFF. The CDR3 region has the DNA TGTGCCTGGAGTGTACTTGCGGGAGTAGCGGGCGAGCAGTTCTTC.

The chain uses TRBV19 and TRBJ2-1, with 9 nucleotides matching TRBD1. There are 16 residues in the CDR3. Germline CDR1 reads LNHDA; CDR2 reads SQIVND (reference sequence). Trimming took 4 bases from V and 6 from J; bases not matched to a gene: 10. The CDR3 loop reads CASSNRGLVFANEQFF. CDR3 coding DNA: TGTGCCAGTAGTAACAGGGGGCTTGTTTTTGCCAATGAGCAGTTCTTC.

The chain carries TRBV6-5 and TRBJ1-5, with a weak D call TRBD1 (6 bases). With 5 bases removed from V and 2 bases from J, the gap between germline ends came to 13 bases. The CDR3 is 15 amino acids. Germline V CDR1 and CDR2: MNHEY, SVGAGI. This CDR3 reads CASSPRRQGNQPQHF. CDR3 DNA: TGTGCCAGCAGTCCCCGCAGACAGGGCAATCAGCCCCAGCATTTT.

This rearrangement joins TRBV4-1 to TRBJ1-2, with D uncertain. CDR3 length: 15 amino acids. V was cut by 0 bases and J by 2 bases, with 10 bases left in between. Germline CDR1 reads MGHRA; CDR2 reads YSYEKL. CDR3 bases: TGCGCCAGCAGCCAAGAGTCAGTCCTAAACTATGGCTACACCTTC. Its translation is CASSQESVLNYGYTF.

CDR3 protein: CASSSGTNYNEQFF. The CDR3 coding sequence is TGCGCCAGCAGCTCCGGGACTAACTACAATGAGCAGTTCTTC. The rearrangement links TRBV5-1 to TRBJ2-1; 7 bases are shared with TRBD2. The CDR3 is 14 amino acids. Trimming took 3 bases from V and 3 from J; bases not matched to a gene: 3. CDR1 is SGHRS and CDR2 is YFSETQ in the germline V gene.

The genes are TRBV18 and TRBJ2-3; D is ambiguous. This CDR3 region has 17 residues. Germline values: CDR1 KGHSH, CDR2 LQKENI. V was cut by 6 bases and J by 2 bases, with 21 bases left in between. CDR3 DNA: TGTGCCAGCTCTCAGGAGTCGTTCCGGGTAAACACAGATACGCAGTATTTT. It codes for CASSQESFRVNTDTQYF.

The chain links TRBV3-1 (or the pseudogene TRBV3-2) to TRBJ2-1, with 15 bases identical to TRBD2. Germline V gene sequence: CDR1 LGHDT, CDR2 YNNKEL (reference sequence). The V gene end was trimmed by 1 base and the J gene end by 12 bases; junction bases not matched to a gene: 10. The CDR3 totals 17 residues. The CDR3 loop reads CASSQVLRTSGRAGQFF. Here the CDR3 DNA reads TGTGCCAGCAGCCAAGTTCTTAGGACTAGCGGGAGGGCCGGGCAGTTCTTC.

This chain uses TRBV28 with TRBJ1-5; the D is unclear. The V end lost 6 bases, the J end lost 1 base, and 10 bases lay between the germline ends. Germline V lookup: CDR1 MDHEN, CDR2 SYDVKM. This CDR3 spans 14 amino acids. The CDR3 sequence: CASRVLVSNQPQHF. DNA for the CDR3: TGTGCCAGCAGGGTTTTGGTAAGCAATCAGCCCCAGCATTTT. Based on the CDR3 plus reference TRBV28 and TRBJ1-5, the full variable domain is DVKVTQSSRYLVKRTGEKVFLECVQDMDHENMFWYRQDPGLGLRLIYFSYDVKMKEKGDIPEGYSVSREKKERFSLILESASTNQTSMYLCASRVLVSNQPQHFGDGTRLSIL.

The chain links TRBV2 to TRBJ1-1, with 7 positions matching TRBD1. Germline CDR1 SNHLY, CDR2 FYNNEI. The CDR3 length is 14 residues. V was pared by 6 bases and J by 5 bases, with 9 bases of the junction left unmatched. The DNA for the CDR3 is TGTGCCAGCAGGAACAGGGGATCGGGGACTGAAGCTTTCTTT. Translation: CASRNRGSGTEAFF.

The rearrangement joins TRBV5-4 to TRBJ2-1; 7 bases fit TRBD2. The CDR3 contains 14 residues. The V and J ends lost 4 bases and 3 bases, in that order; junction bases with no gene match: 4. Looked up from germline, CDR1 is SGHNT and CDR2 is YYREEE (reference sequence). CDR3: CASSHSGYYNEQFF. The CDR3 region has the DNA TGTGCCAGCAGCCATAGCGGGTACTACAATGAGCAGTTCTTC.

This clone was observed once. The V and J genes are TRBV2 and TRBJ2-3; no reliable D call. V was shortened by 8 bases and J by 3 bases, with 9 bases between the two germline ends. Germline V gene lookup returns CDR1 SNHLY and CDR2 FYNNEI. This CDR3 comprises 12 residues. The CDR3 loop reads CASLKITDTQYF. DNA of the CDR3: TGTGCCAGCCTAAAAATAACAGATACGCAGTATTTT. The full variable domain, rest sourced from reference TRBV2 and TRBJ2-3, is EPEVTQTPSHQVTQMGQEVILRCVPISNHLYFYWYRQILGQKVEFLVSFYNNEISEKSEIFDDQFSVERPDGSNFTLKIRSTKLEDSAMYFCASLKITDTQYFGPGTRLTVL.

V gene TRBV20-1 combines with J gene TRBJ2-3, with 8 positions matching TRBD1. The CDR3 runs to 16 residues. The V and J ends lost 3 bases and 6 bases, in that order; junction bases with no gene match: 14. In germline, CDR1 is DFQATT, CDR2 SNEGSKA (reference sequence). The CDR3 DNA follows: TGCAGTGCTAGTGGGTCCGGAACAGGGGGACCTGATACGCAGTATTTT. The encoded protein is CSASGSGTGGPDTQYF.

This clone was detected only a few times. The J gene is TRBJ1-2, the V gene TRBV1; TRBD1 is the table's D call, not checked against the DNA. TRBV1 is annotated as a pseudogene. This CDR3 comprises 14 residues. CDR3 protein: CTSSQYRGDYGYTF. The CDR3 DNA reads as TGCACCAGCAGCCAGTACAGGGGAGACTATGGCTACACCTTC.